This T cell receptor beta chain was identified during a study of cytotoxic CD8 clonotypes in ibrutinib-treated CLL. At the level of the study: Average yields of about 260,000 productive templates and 100,000 or so productive rearrangements characterized the samples.

Study outcomes and limitations: Baseline clonality, higher than in age-matched healthy donors, tracked circulating CD8+ T-cell counts.

V lost 4 bases and J lost 5; bases outside the gene matches: 9. Germline values: CDR1 SNHLY, CDR2 FYNNEI. The CDR3 sequence is 16 residues long. On this clone: Its antigen remains unidentified.

The data were produced by immunoSEQ multiplex PCR, yet TCRdb's version contains in-frame clones alone and is incomplete. The sample records around 310,000 clones, just under 80% being singletons. The sequences come from PBMCs, collected before ibrutinib treatment. V gene TRBV2 combines with J gene TRBJ2-5; 11 bases are a match to TRBD2. The TCR comes from a human donor with chronic lymphocytic leukemia. CDR3 loop: CASSGLGLAVLETQYF. CDR3 DNA sequence: TGTGCCAGCAGTGGTTTGGGACTAGCGGTACTGGAGACCCAGTACTTC.